This record covers a single T cell receptor (beta chain). These data come from a study of control samples from healthy donors and cancer patients. With 3 bases clipped from V and 7 bases from J, the junction kept 10 bases outside the gene matches. Per germline, CDR1 DFQATT and CDR2 SNEGSKA (reference sequence). The CDR3 loop spans 15 amino acids. The table came from immunoSEQ multiplex PCR; TCRdb's copy has only in-frame clones and leaves some out. This sample has more than 25,000 clones, with 70% to 90% found just once. This clonotype originated in a female donor with melanoma. The chain employs TRBV20-1 and TRBJ2-1; 9 bases agree with TRBD2. Sequencing input: formalin-fixed, paraffin-embedded tissue. DNA for the CDR3: TGCAGTGCTAGTGAGGGCGCGGGAGGGGGGAATGAGCAGTTCTTC. Its translation is CSASEGAGGGNEQFF.